The 5 T cell receptor beta chains below come from one sample, sequenced in a study of beta chain features in type 1 diabetes. Whole-study results and caveats: Type 1 diabetes patients had TCRB CDR3s that were shorter (moderately but significantly so) in all four CD4+ subsets.

Isolated RNA was reverse transcribed in full, so expressed TCRB transcripts were sequenced. Produced via immunoSEQ multiplex PCR; TCRdb's table is partial and in-frame only. Here the sample spans 300,000 to 350,000 clones, roughly 9% being singletons. Which antigens these TCRs recognize remains unknown. Sequencing was done on a sample of central memory CD4+ T cells from blood. The origin of the receptors is a man younger than 45 with type 1 diabetes.

This clone was seen a handful of times. The chain uses TRBV7-9 and TRBJ2-2; D is possibly TRBD1 (5 bases). Trimming shortened V by 5 bases and J by 4 bases, and 8 bases separated the two germline ends. The CDR3 loop spans 13 amino acids. Germline V gene sequence: CDR1 SEHNR, CDR2 FQNEAQ (reference sequence). CDR3 amino acids: CASSQGSTGELFF. The CDR3, as DNA: TGTGCCAGCAGCCAGGGCAGCACCGGGGAGCTGTTTTTT.

This rearrangement joins TRBV6-6 to TRBJ2-1, with 11 bases that match TRBD2. This CDR3 spans 15 amino acids. Trimming removed 8 bases from V and 7 bases from J; junction bases left unmatched: 10. Germline CDR1 reads MNHNY; CDR2 reads SVGAGI (reference sequence). The CDR3 DNA reads TGTGCCAGCCTAACGGGGCTAGCGGGAGGAAATGAGCAGTTCTTC. Residues: CASLTGLAGGNEQFF.

The chain combines TRBV23-1 with TRBJ2-1; TRBD2 agrees at 8 bases. TRBV23-1 is designated an ORF whose function remains uncertain. The CDR3 length is 16 residues. V was pared by 3 bases and J by 7 bases, with 11 bases of the junction left unmatched. CDR3 protein: CASSHAPGGLGNEQFF. The CDR3 DNA follows: TGCGCCAGCAGTCATGCCCCGGGGGGGCTAGGGAATGAGCAGTTCTTC.

This clone has just a few counts. The chain links TRBV5-4 to TRBJ1-3; no firm D call. Germline CDR1 and CDR2: SGHNT and YYREEE (reference sequence). Trimming removed 5 bases at V and 1 base at J, with 16 bases between. The CDR3 extends over 16 amino acids. The chain's CDR3 is CASRQSGPSSGNTIYF. CDR3 DNA: TGTGCCAGCAGGCAGAGCGGACCTTCTTCTGGAAACACCATATATTTT.

This chain's CDR3 is CASSLGQVDEKLFF. The CDR3 coding sequence is TGCGCCAGCAGCTTGGGACAGGTGGATGAAAAACTGTTTTTT. The chain has TRBV5-1 and TRBJ1-4; D possibly corresponds to TRBD1 (6 bases). V gave up 0 bases and J gave up 6 bases, with 9 bases separating them. This CDR3 has 14 residues. Germline loops: CDR1 SGHRS, CDR2 YFSETQ.